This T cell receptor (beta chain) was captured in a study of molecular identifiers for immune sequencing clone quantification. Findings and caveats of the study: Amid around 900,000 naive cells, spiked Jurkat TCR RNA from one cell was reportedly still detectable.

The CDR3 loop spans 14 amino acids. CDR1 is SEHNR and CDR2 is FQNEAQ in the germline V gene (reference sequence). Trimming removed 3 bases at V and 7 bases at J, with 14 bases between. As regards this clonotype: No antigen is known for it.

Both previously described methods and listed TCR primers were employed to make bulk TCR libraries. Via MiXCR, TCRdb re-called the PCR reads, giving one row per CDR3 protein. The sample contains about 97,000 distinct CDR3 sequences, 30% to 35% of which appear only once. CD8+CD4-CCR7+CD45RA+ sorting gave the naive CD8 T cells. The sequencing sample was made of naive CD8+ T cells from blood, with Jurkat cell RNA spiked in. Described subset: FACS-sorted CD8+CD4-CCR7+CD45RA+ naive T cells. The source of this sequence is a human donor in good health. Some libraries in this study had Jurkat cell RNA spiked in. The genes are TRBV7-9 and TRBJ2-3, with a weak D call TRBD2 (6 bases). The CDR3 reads CASSLQGRGYTQYF. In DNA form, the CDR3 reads TGTGCCAGCAGCTTGCAGGGACGGGGGTATACGCAGTATTTT.